This is a list of T cell receptor beta chains from one sample in a study of blood T cell repertoires in COVID-19. Profiled with immunoSEQ multiplex PCR; TCRdb holds only in-frame clones, not every one. The data contain some 200,000 clones, just under 90% of them singletons. The sequenced material came from peripheral blood. The receptors were gathered from a woman in her seventies with COVID-19, enrolled during active disease. The CDR3 runs from the conserved cysteine through the conserved F or W.

TRBV2 | CASSRQGAYGYTF
TRBV5-4 | CASNLGGVNTEAFF
TRBV10-3 | CAISDPLNQGSNEKLFF
TRBV2 | CASTPRGVWGYTF
TRBV24-1 | CATSKPGLGSIGELFF
TRBV12-3/TRBV12-4 | CASSLGTQQYF
TRBV11-2 | CATYDRDSNEQFF
TRBV30 | CAYTTGQDTQYF
TRBV27 | CASSLLVPSGSVEEGEILADTQYF
TRBV10-3 | CAISDRLAGGSDEQFF